These 4 T cell receptor beta chains originate from one sample sequenced in a study of T-cell memory formation after mild COVID-19. In TCRdb, the 5' RACE reads were re-called with MiXCR into one record per CDR3 protein. This repertoire shows some 190,000 distinct CDR3 sequences, around 16% found once; its top ten account for approximately 2%. Sample: PBMCs or a T cell subset sorted from them (not recorded which). The receptors were gathered from an adult woman who had mild COVID-19 (a few samples of this study predate the infection). Cell type and time point are not known.

V and J are TRBV7-9 and TRBJ1-3; 8 bases fit TRBD1. V lost 5 bases, J lost 3 bases, and 9 bases stayed unmatched. Germline CDR1 is SEHNR and CDR2 is FQNEAQ (reference sequence). The CDR3 length is 16 residues. CDR3 amino acids: CASSQSDRGDGNTIYF. The CDR3 nucleotides are TGTGCCAGCAGCCAAAGTGACAGGGGCGATGGAAACACCATATATTTT.

The chain is built from TRBV20-1 and TRBJ1-1; D unclear. CDR1 is DFQATT, CDR2 SNEGSKA, per germline (reference sequence). Trimming removed 0 bases from V and 7 bases from J, with 12 bases in between. CDR3 length: 13 residues. CDR3 in amino acids: CSARDSGKLEAFF. Here the CDR3 DNA reads TGCAGTGCTAGAGATAGCGGTAAGCTTGAAGCTTTCTTT.

The chain is built from TRBV5-1 and TRBJ1-1; D remains ambiguous. The CDR3 runs to 13 residues. CDR1 is SGHRS, CDR2 YFSETQ, per germline. Trimming took off 3 bases at V and 4 bases at J, with 10 bases between the two ends. The CDR3 DNA sequence: TGCGCCAGCAGCTCAAACTCGCTCACTGAAGCTTTCTTT. Protein product: CASSSNSLTEAFF. Using reference TRBV5-1 and TRBJ1-1 for the parts outside the CDR3, the full variable domain is KAGVTQTPRYLIKTRGQQVTLSCSPISGHRSVSWYQQTPGQGLQFLFEYFSETQRNKGNFPGRFSGRQFSNSRSEMNVSTLELGDSALYLCASSSNSLTEAFFGQGTRLTVV.

The genes are TRBV12-3 or TRBV12-4 and TRBJ2-5; 12 positions agree with TRBD2. V dropped 5 bases and J dropped 5; count of bases not matched to a gene: 3. This CDR3 is 14 amino acids long. CDR3 amino acids: CASSTGTSGETQYF. In DNA, the CDR3 is TGTGCCAGCAGTACCGGGACTAGCGGGGAGACCCAGTACTTC.